This is a list of T cell receptor beta chains from one sample in a study of blood T cell repertoires in COVID-19. Profiling relied on immunoSEQ multiplex PCR, and the TCRdb table lists in-frame clones only, not all of them. Among about 260,000 clones listed, 85% to 90% were seen once. The sample comprised peripheral blood. The receptors originated from a woman aged 40 to 50 with acute or convalescent COVID-19. Each CDR3 is given with its conserved first and last residue. The order of the fields is V gene, clone size, J gene, D gene, CDR3 DNA, CDR3 protein. A D gene is named only where the DNA matches it firmly. Size tells how often a clone was seen (once, few, many) or the class of an expanded clone, and some rows leave it out.

V gene: TRBV4-1
clone size: -
J gene: TRBJ1-2
D gene: -
CDR3 DNA: TGCGCCAGCAGCCACACCCAAACAGGGACCGGCTACACCTTC
CDR3 protein: CASSHTQTGTGYTF

V gene: TRBV13
clone size: -
J gene: TRBJ2-5
D gene: -
CDR3 DNA: TGTGCCAGCAGCGCCGGTACTAGCTTCGAAGAGACCCAGTACTTC
CDR3 protein: CASSAGTSFEETQYF

V gene: TRBV4-1
clone size: -
J gene: TRBJ2-6
D gene: -
CDR3 DNA: TGCGCCAGCAGCCAAGATCAAATGGGCCTCGGCGCATCTGGGGCCAACGTCCTGACTTTC
CDR3 protein: CASSQDQMGLGASGANVLTF

V gene: TRBV6-5
clone size: once
J gene: TRBJ2-2
D gene: -
CDR3 DNA: TGTGCCAGCAGTTACTCGCGATTTACCGGGGAGCTGTTTTTT
CDR3 protein: CASSYSRFTGELFF

V gene: TRBV7-2
clone size: -
J gene: TRBJ1-2
D gene: -
CDR3 DNA: TGTGCCAGCAGCTTTTCCCCCCTCTATGGCTACACCTTC
CDR3 protein: CASSFSPLYGYTF

V gene: TRBV19
clone size: few
J gene: TRBJ1-2
D gene: TRBD1
CDR3 DNA: TGTGCCAGTAGTATTGGGCAGGGGGGCCATGGCTACACCTTC
CDR3 protein: CASSIGQGGHGYTF

V gene: TRBV18
clone size: -
J gene: TRBJ2-2
D gene: TRBD1
CDR3 DNA: TGTGCCAGCTCACCAAGACAGGGCCCGAACACCGGGGAGCTGTTTTTT
CDR3 protein: CASSPRQGPNTGELFF

V gene: TRBV6-6
clone size: -
J gene: TRBJ2-1
D gene: TRBD2
CDR3 DNA: TGTGCCAGCAGTAATGGACTAGCGGGGGGCAATGAGCAGTTCTTC
CDR3 protein: CASSNGLAGGNEQFF

V gene: TRBV7-2
clone size: -
J gene: TRBJ1-1
D gene: -
CDR3 DNA: TGTGCCAGCAGCTTAGGGGGGGGGAACACTGAAGCTTTCTTT
CDR3 protein: CASSLGGGNTEAFF

V gene: TRBV4-1
clone size: once
J gene: TRBJ2-5
D gene: TRBD2
CDR3 DNA: TGCGCCAGCAGCCCACTGGTCAGCGGGGGGCCCACAATGACCAAAGAGACCCAGTACTTC
CDR3 protein: CASSPLVSGGPTMTKETQYF

V gene: TRBV27
clone size: once
J gene: TRBJ2-1
D gene: -
CDR3 DNA: TGTGCCAGCAGTTTGCAGGGTCTCAATGAGCAGTTCTTC
CDR3 protein: CASSLQGLNEQFF

V gene: TRBV24-1
clone size: -
J gene: TRBJ1-1
D gene: TRBD1
CDR3 DNA: TGTGCCACCAGTGAAACAGGGGTCACTGAAGCTTTCTTT
CDR3 protein: CATSETGVTEAFF

V gene: TRBV25-1
clone size: -
J gene: TRBJ1-2
D gene: -
CDR3 DNA: TGTGCCAGCAGCGGCAGGCCCTTGGGTGGCTACACCTTC
CDR3 protein: CASSGRPLGGYTF

V gene: TRBV10-3
clone size: once
J gene: TRBJ1-2
D gene: -
CDR3 DNA: TGTGCCACCCGGGAGGGTAGTGGCTACACCTTC
CDR3 protein: CATREGSGYTF

V gene: TRBV18
clone size: -
J gene: TRBJ1-1
D gene: -
CDR3 DNA: TGTGCCAGCGCGACGCAGGGAATGAGGACTGAAGCTTTCTTT
CDR3 protein: CASATQGMRTEAFF

V gene: TRBV25-1
clone size: few
J gene: TRBJ1-1
D gene: TRBD1
CDR3 DNA: TGTGCCAGCAGTGAATACGAGGGACAGGGAGGCACTGAAGCTTTCTTT
CDR3 protein: CASSEYEGQGGTEAFF

V gene: TRBV7-7
clone size: -
J gene: TRBJ2-5
D gene: -
CDR3 DNA: TGTGCCAGCAGCTCCCTATTAGGGGCTAGTTCGGAGACCCAGTACTTC
CDR3 protein: CASSSLLGASSETQYF

V gene: TRBV27
clone size: -
J gene: TRBJ1-1
D gene: -
CDR3 DNA: TGTGCCAGCAGTCTGCGACCTCGGGGGGGGACTGAAGCTTTCTTT
CDR3 protein: CASSLRPRGGTEAFF

V gene: TRBV21-1
clone size: -
J gene: TRBJ1-6
D gene: -
CDR3 DNA: TGTGCCAGCAATTCCGGGACAGTTATTTCTTTAAGGATAGCCTATAATTCACCCCTCCACTTT
CDR3 protein: CASNSGTVISLRIAYNSPLHF

V gene: TRBV29-1
clone size: -
J gene: TRBJ1-2
D gene: TRBD1
CDR3 DNA: TGCAGCGTTGATACCCCCGATAACAGGGGAGCGAGCTATGGCTACACCTTC
CDR3 protein: CSVDTPDNRGASYGYTF

V gene: TRBV7-3
clone size: -
J gene: TRBJ2-1
D gene: -
CDR3 DNA: TGTGCCAGCAGCCCGGATCTAGCACTGGGATACAATGAGCAGTTCTTC
CDR3 protein: CASSPDLALGYNEQFF

V gene: TRBV4-1
clone size: -
J gene: TRBJ2-3
D gene: -
CDR3 DNA: TGCGCCAGCAGCCAAGATGAGAGGCCGCGTGGTACAGATACGCAGTATTTT
CDR3 protein: CASSQDERPRGTDTQYF

V gene: TRBV20-1
clone size: -
J gene: TRBJ2-3
D gene: -
CDR3 DNA: TGCAGTGCTATCAAGGGGGATACGCAGTATTTT
CDR3 protein: CSAIKGDTQYF

V gene: TRBV27
clone size: -
J gene: TRBJ1-1
D gene: -
CDR3 DNA: TGTGCCAGCAGACTACGGGGGTTGAACACTGAAGCTTTCTTT
CDR3 protein: CASRLRGLNTEAFF

V gene: TRBV4-1
clone size: once
J gene: TRBJ2-5
D gene: -
CDR3 DNA: TGCGCCAGCAGCCAAGTGGGGGGACTTTCCCAAGAGACCCAGTACTTC
CDR3 protein: CASSQVGGLSQETQYF

V gene: TRBV4-1
clone size: once
J gene: TRBJ1-1
D gene: -
CDR3 DNA: TGCGCCAGCAGGTCTCAGGGTATGAACACTGAAGCTTTCTTT
CDR3 protein: CASRSQGMNTEAFF

V gene: TRBV19
clone size: -
J gene: TRBJ2-1
D gene: TRBD1
CDR3 DNA: TGTGCCAGTAATACCGGGACAGGGGTCTACAATGAGCAGTTCTTC
CDR3 protein: CASNTGTGVYNEQFF

V gene: TRBV7-8
clone size: few
J gene: TRBJ1-2
D gene: -
CDR3 DNA: TGTGCCAGCAGCCTAACCACCACAGGGAACTATGGCTACACCTTC
CDR3 protein: CASSLTTTGNYGYTF

V gene: TRBV20-1
clone size: once
J gene: TRBJ1-2
D gene: TRBD1
CDR3 DNA: TGCAGTGCTAGTCAGGGGACAGCTAGCTACACCTTC
CDR3 protein: CSASQGTASYTF

V gene: TRBV7-2
clone size: -
J gene: TRBJ2-6
D gene: -
CDR3 DNA: TGTGCCAGCAGATCGACACCGAGCTCTGGGGCCAACGTCCTGACTTTC
CDR3 protein: CASRSTPSSGANVLTF

V gene: TRBV3-1/TRBV3-2
clone size: -
J gene: TRBJ1-1
D gene: TRBD1
CDR3 DNA: TGTGCCAGCAGCCAGGGGACAGGGACTGAAGCTTTCTTT
CDR3 protein: CASSQGTGTEAFF

V gene: TRBV4-1
clone size: -
J gene: TRBJ2-3
D gene: -
CDR3 DNA: TGCGCCAGCAGCCAAGGCCAGGGTCTGAGCACAGATACGCAGTATTTT
CDR3 protein: CASSQGQGLSTDTQYF

V gene: TRBV2
clone size: once
J gene: TRBJ1-5
D gene: TRBD1
CDR3 DNA: TGTGCCAGCAGTGATGGAGGGGGCAGGAGTTATGGCAATCAGCCCCAGCATTTT
CDR3 protein: CASSDGGGRSYGNQPQHF

V gene: TRBV29-1
clone size: -
J gene: TRBJ1-1
D gene: -
CDR3 DNA: TGCAGCGTTGAAGGCGGGAACACTGAAGCTTTCTTT
CDR3 protein: CSVEGGNTEAFF

V gene: TRBV24-1
clone size: -
J gene: TRBJ1-1
D gene: -
CDR3 DNA: TGTGCCACCAGTACAGGGTCGAACACTGAAGCTTTCTTT
CDR3 protein: CATSTGSNTEAFF

V gene: TRBV13
clone size: -
J gene: TRBJ1-1
D gene: TRBD1
CDR3 DNA: TGTGCCAGCAGCCTACCTTGGGACAGGGAGGACACTGAAGCTTTCTTT
CDR3 protein: CASSLPWDREDTEAFF

V gene: TRBV12-3/TRBV12-4
clone size: once
J gene: TRBJ2-1
D gene: TRBD2
CDR3 DNA: TGTGCCAGCAGTATCGGGAACCTAGCGGACCAGTTCTTC
CDR3 protein: CASSIGNLADQFF